Reported below is one TCR beta chain. The antigen it recognizes is unknown. Base quality data are lacking; no much larger clone is found one base away. This sample was taken from a study of blood T cell repertoires in COVID-19 (dated by TCRdb to the early 2020s). Context from the whole study: Samples from collaborators originated in the United States, Italy and Spain and spanned both the acute and convalescent phases of COVID-19. The material from the prospective study consisted of cDNA or gDNA derived from T cells, B-cell-depleted T cells, or PBMCs. Subjects who had been exposed to COVID-19, were actively infected with it, or had recovered from it provided the deeply sampled blood TCRbeta repertoires that made up the dataset. The repertoires were released in a freely available public database intended as a resource for research on the immune response to SARS-CoV-2. Samples came from the ongoing ImmuneRACE study (first 160 participants) plus 1,254 subjects from 6 global collaborators. A de-identified subject ID, COVID-19 status, age in years and sex were almost always included in the sample metadata. Where available, HLA class I and class II types were taken from metadata supplied by the sample provider and were not determined by assay-based typing. Summary of the overall study and its limitations: The amount of clinical and demographic metadata varied by source and participant and was provided uncurated.

The CDR3 numbers 14 residues from cysteine through phenylalanine. Only the CDR3 DNA stays, 42 bases, in frame from base 1. The germline V gene specifies MNHEY as CDR1 and SVGAGI as CDR2. The V and J ends are trimmed by 6 bases and 7 bases, leaving 16 bases between them. In Seattle, one collaborating source enrolled patients while the infection was active and tracked those patients longitudinally over the course of disease. Each collaborating institution followed its own protocols to collect whole blood in K2EDTA tubes. Collaborator samples were shipped for TCRbeta analysis as frozen whole blood, isolated PBMCs, or DNA extracted from either sample type. TCRbeta CDR3 regions were amplified from genomic DNA using the immunoSEQ Assay, a bias-controlled multiplex PCR. Concerning the study's data processing: Within the assay, amplification of reference gene primers was used to estimate how many nucleated cells each sample contained. Sequence reads were collapsed and filtered to measure the absolute abundance of every unique TCRbeta CDR3 rearrangement. For each sample, productive Simpson clonality was calculated as the square root of Simpson's diversity index across productive rearrangements. What TCRdb holds here is the immuneACCESS table cut down to in-frame rearrangements. Part of the clones is not present; checked against another copy, under half of the missing clones reflect an unresolved V gene, and the others are unexplained. The V and J calls and the clone size are those of that table, but D and trimming were determined from the DNA. For this sample the table gives around 190,000 clones, of which around nine tenths were detected only once. The top ten constitute over 15% of the sample.

The V and J genes are TRBV6-5 and TRBJ2-1; the D gene is perhaps TRBD2, on 5 matching bases. What was sequenced was peripheral blood. The origin of this receptor is a man aged 50 to 60 with COVID-19, enrolled during active disease. The nucleotide sequence reads as follows: TGTGCCAGCAGCTCCGGGGTAGTTAGGAATGAGCAGTTCTTC. It translates to CASSSGVVRNEQFF.